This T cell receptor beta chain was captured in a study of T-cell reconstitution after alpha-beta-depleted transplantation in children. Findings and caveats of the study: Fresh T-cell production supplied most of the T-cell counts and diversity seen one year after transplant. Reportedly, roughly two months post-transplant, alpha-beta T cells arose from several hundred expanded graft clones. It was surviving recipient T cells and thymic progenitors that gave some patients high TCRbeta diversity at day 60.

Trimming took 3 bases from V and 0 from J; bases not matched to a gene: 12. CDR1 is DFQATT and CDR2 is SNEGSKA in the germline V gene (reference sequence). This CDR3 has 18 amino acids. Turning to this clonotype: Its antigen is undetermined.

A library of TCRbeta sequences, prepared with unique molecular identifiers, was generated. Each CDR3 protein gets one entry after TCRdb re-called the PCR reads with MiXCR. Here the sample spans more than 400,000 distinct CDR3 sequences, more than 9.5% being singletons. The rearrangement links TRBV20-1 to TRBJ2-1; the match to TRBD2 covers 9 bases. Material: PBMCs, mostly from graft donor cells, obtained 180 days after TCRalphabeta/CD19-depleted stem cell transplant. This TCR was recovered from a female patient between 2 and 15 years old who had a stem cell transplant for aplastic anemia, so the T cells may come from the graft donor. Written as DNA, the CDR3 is TGCAGTGCTAGGGCCTATACTAGCGGGTTCCCCTCCTACAATGAGCAGTTCTTC. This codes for CSARAYTSGFPSYNEQFF.